This passage covers 31 T cell receptor beta chains from one sample sequenced in a study of shared clonotypes between healthy human individuals. TCRdb's table, derived via immunoSEQ multiplex PCR, lists solely in-frame clones and lacks some. The top ten clones hold 0.61% of a sample with 950,000 to 1,100,000 clones, approximately 80% of them seen once. Sequencing was done on a sample of memory CD4+ T cells from PBMCs. This sample's subset: CD45RA-negative fraction. These receptors were obtained from a man aged 18 to 30 in good health. Some clones in this sample may be carry-over from other donors' samples.

The chain is built from TRBV7-9 and TRBJ2-5, with TRBD1 matching over 7 bases. The CDR3 sequence is 15 residues long. Germline CDR1 is SEHNR and CDR2 is FQNEAQ (reference sequence). J lost 1 base, V lost 1 base, and 3 bases had no gene match. CDR3 in amino acids: CASSLEGTVQETQYF. The DNA of the CDR3 is TGTGCCAGCAGCTTAGAAGGGACAGTCCAAGAGACCCAGTACTTC.

This chain uses TRBV7-3 with TRBJ1-2; no clear D. V was cut by 5 bases and J by 9 bases, with 13 bases left in between. The CDR3 loop spans 12 amino acids. In germline, CDR1 is SGHTA, CDR2 FQGTGA. The CDR3 DNA sequence: TGTGCCAGCAGCAACGACCCGGGCCGCTACACCTTC. This encodes CASSNDPGRYTF.

The CDR3 region has the DNA TGTGCCAGCGGCAGAGGGGACAACCAAGAGACCCAGTACTTC. Translating it yields CASGRGDNQETQYF. V gene TRBV28 combines with J gene TRBJ2-5; D is possibly TRBD1 (6 bases). V shed 8 bases and J shed 0 bases, with 13 bases lying between them. The CDR3 has 14 amino acids. Germline CDR1 is MDHEN and CDR2 is SYDVKM.

Here the CDR3 DNA reads TGTGCCAGCAGCTTAAGCGGGAGCGGGGAGCAGTACTTC. Residues: CASSLSGSGEQYF. The chain uses TRBV7-3 and TRBJ2-7; 7 nucleotides align to TRBD2. Germline CDR1 SGHTA, CDR2 FQGTGA. CDR3 size: 13 residues. After removal of 1 base from V and 7 bases from J, the junction contained 4 bases not matched to a gene.

The chain combines TRBV30 with TRBJ2-2, with D tentatively TRBD1 or TRBD2 (5 bases each). The CDR3 extends over 13 amino acids. Germline V lookup: CDR1 GTSNPN, CDR2 SVGIG (reference sequence). V lost 7 bases to trimming and J lost 4 bases, with 13 bases between them. The CDR3 sequence is CALDPRGTGELFF. CDR3 sequence (DNA): TGTGCCTTGGACCCGAGGGGCACCGGGGAGCTGTTTTTT.

This clone showed up just once. The chain joins TRBV20-1 to TRBJ1-1; D is unclear. V shed 3 bases and J shed 10 bases, with 12 bases lying between them. CDR3 length: 11 residues. CDR1 is DFQATT and CDR2 is SNEGSKA in the germline V gene (reference sequence). The CDR3 sequence: CSASGRARAFF. CDR3 in DNA: TGCAGTGCTAGCGGGAGAGCGAGAGCTTTCTTT.

The chain employs TRBV28 and TRBJ2-5; D perhaps matches TRBD1 (5 bases). The CDR3 loop spans 14 amino acids. CDR1 is MDHEN and CDR2 is SYDVKM in the germline V gene. Trimming removed 3 bases at V and 5 bases at J, with 13 bases between. The CDR3 DNA reads as TGTGCCAGCAGTTTGAGTGAAGGGGCGGAGACCCAGTACTTC. Its protein is CASSLSEGAETQYF.

This chain uses TRBV14 with TRBJ1-1; the D is unclear. CDR1 and CDR2 (germline): SGHDN, FVKESK. CDR3 length: 14 amino acids. V dropped 5 bases and J dropped 0 bases, with 10 bases sitting between them. The CDR3 sequence: CASSLQSMNTEAFF. CDR3 sequence (DNA): TGTGCCAGCAGCTTACAGAGTATGAACACTGAAGCTTTCTTT.

The rearrangement links TRBV6-6 to TRBJ2-7; D perhaps matches TRBD2 (6 bases). The CDR3 has 15 residues. Germline V lookup: CDR1 MNHNY, CDR2 SVGAGI (reference sequence). Deletions cut 1 base from V and 3 bases from J, with 13 bases between. CDR3 protein: CASSYWPGVNYEQYF. The CDR3 DNA follows: TGTGCCAGCAGTTACTGGCCGGGAGTAAACTACGAGCAGTACTTC.

This clone was seen just once. The CDR3 loop reads CASSTNRGPHQPQHF. Here the CDR3 DNA reads TGTGCCAGCAGTACCAACAGGGGGCCCCATCAGCCCCAGCATTTT. V is TRBV28 and J is TRBJ1-5; 9 bases match TRBD1. Per the germline V gene, CDR1 is MDHEN and CDR2 is SYDVKM. V lost 5 bases to trimming and J lost 5 bases; unmatched junction nucleotides: 7. The CDR3 is 15 residues long.

The chain is built from TRBV25-1 and TRBJ1-4; D not certain. Trimming pared 8 bases from V and 8 bases from J, leaving 18 bases between. Germline values: CDR1 MGHDK, CDR2 SYGVNS. The CDR3 is 14 amino acids. DNA of the CDR3: TGTGCCAGCGCCCTGGGAGGCGGAACCGAAAAACTGTTTTTT. It yields the protein CASALGGGTEKLFF.

In nucleotides, the CDR3 is TGTGCCATCAGACCTGCATTGGCAGGGAAAGATGAGCAGTACTTC. This codes for CAIRPALAGKDEQYF. The chain links TRBV10-3 to TRBJ2-7, with D tentatively TRBD1 (5 bases). The CDR3 has 15 amino acids. Germline CDR1 ENHRY, CDR2 SYGVKD. The V gene lost 6 bases and the J gene lost 7 bases, with 22 bases spanning the gap.

This clone came up once. A read error is possible here, since a much larger clone lies one base away. This chain connects TRBV7-9 to TRBJ2-3; D is uncertain. V lost 4 bases, J lost 1 base, and 6 bases lay in between. This CDR3 is 13 amino acids long. CDR1 is SEHNR and CDR2 is FQNEAQ in the germline V gene (reference sequence). In DNA, the CDR3 is TGTGCCAGCAGCTGGATGGGCACAGATACGCAGTATTTT. Translation gives CASSWMGTDTQYF.

The table lists this clone with a few counts. This rearrangement joins TRBV21-1 to TRBJ2-7. TRBV21-1 is noted as a pseudogene. The CDR3 covers 14 residues. The CDR3 loop reads CARGLVEGTYEQYF. DNA of the CDR3: TGTGCCAGGGGTTTGGTAGAGGGGACCTACGAGCAGTACTTC.

This chain connects TRBV6-5 to TRBJ2-3, with 10 bases aligning to TRBD2. The V gene's germline CDR1 is MNHEY and CDR2 SVGAGI. There are 15 residues in the CDR3. V lost 6 bases, J lost 10 bases, and 13 bases stayed unmatched. CDR3 region: CASRSSGGQSLAQYF. CDR3 nucleotides: TGTGCCAGCAGGTCTAGCGGGGGACAGTCTTTGGCGCAGTATTTT.

As regards this clone: Other nucleotide sequences from this sample produce the same CDR3. The chain joins TRBV7-9 to TRBJ2-5; D unresolved. CDR1 SEHNR and CDR2 FQNEAQ come from the germline V gene (reference sequence). The ends were cut back, 0 bases at V and 2 bases at J, with 7 bases in the middle. This CDR3 contains 14 residues. CDR3 DNA sequence: TGTGCCAGCAGCTTAGCCGGCATTCAAGAGACCCAGTACTTC. Translated, it gives CASSLAGIQETQYF.

The chain has TRBV18 and TRBJ2-7; perhaps TRBD1 as D (6 bases). Per germline, CDR1 KGHSH and CDR2 LQKENI. This CDR3 is built from 16 residues. Trimming left V 2 bases short and J 3 bases short, with 17 bases between. Written as DNA, the CDR3 is TGTGCCAGCTCACCATATCGGGGCAGGGGATTCTACGAGCAGTACTTC. Its translation: CASSPYRGRGFYEQYF.

This chain joins TRBV4-2 and TRBJ1-1, with D maybe TRBD1 (6 bases). The V gene's germline CDR1 is LGHNA and CDR2 YNFKEQ. V gave up 2 bases and J gave up 1 base, with 14 bases separating them. The CDR3 spans 16 residues. The CDR3 coding sequence is TGTGCCAGCAGCCAACCCCCGGGGGGGGCGAACACTGAAGCTTTCTTT. This gives the protein CASSQPPGGANTEAFF.

V usage is TRBV29-1 and J usage is TRBJ2-2; 7 bases map to TRBD1. The CDR3 has 13 residues. Trimming at V came to 4 bases and at J to 3 bases, leaving 2 bases not matched to a gene. Germline lookup yields CDR1 SQVTM and CDR2 ANQGSEA. The CDR3 DNA follows: TGCAGCGTTGGAGGGGGCCACACCGGGGAGCTGTTTTTT. This gives the protein CSVGGGHTGELFF.

This clone was counted ten times or more. This sample also contains other DNA sequences that code for the same CDR3. The CDR3 DNA reads as TGTGCCAGCAGCCTACGACAGGGGACCAGCACAGATACGCAGTATTTT. Translating gives CASSLRQGTSTDTQYF. The chain employs TRBV9 and TRBJ2-3, with 8 nucleotides matching TRBD1. This CDR3 is built from 16 residues. CDR1 and CDR2 from the germline V gene are SGDLS and YYNGEE. V was pared by 4 bases and J by 0 bases, with 7 bases of the junction left unmatched. Together with reference TRBV9 and TRBJ2-3, the CDR3 gives the full variable domain: DSGVTQTPKHLITATGQRVTLRCSPRSGDLSVYWYQQSLDQGLQFLIQYYNGEERAKGNILERFSAQQFPDLHSELNLSSLELGDSALYFCASSLRQGTSTDTQYFGPGTRLTVL.

A few counts support this clone. This chain links TRBV25-1 with TRBJ2-1; D gene unclear. Trimming pared 3 bases from V and 9 bases from J, leaving 9 bases between. The CDR3 runs to 12 residues. The germline V gene encodes CDR1 MGHDK and CDR2 SYGVNS. Here the CDR3 reads CASSDYLPEQFF. The DNA of the CDR3 is TGTGCCAGCAGTGATTACCTCCCTGAGCAGTTCTTC.

The chain joins TRBV6-5 to TRBJ1-1; D remains unclear. Germline-derived CDR1 and CDR2 are MNHEY and SVGAGI. There are 13 residues in the CDR3. V shed 4 bases and J shed 4 bases, with 10 bases lying between them. CDR3 DNA: TGTGCCAGCAGTTTTCTGGCGAGCACTGAAGCTTTCTTT. It codes for CASSFLASTEAFF.

This clone was detected ten times or more. The rearrangement uses TRBV30 and TRBJ2-3, with 14 bases aligning to TRBD2. V lost 1 base to trimming and J lost 6 bases; unmatched junction nucleotides: 3. Looked up from germline, CDR1 is GTSNPN and CDR2 is SVGIG (reference sequence). This CDR3 has 15 amino acids. Here the CDR3 reads CAWSGLAGGGDTQYF. The CDR3 DNA is TGTGCCTGGAGTGGACTAGCGGGAGGGGGTGATACGCAGTATTTT.

This clone occurred a few times. The chain couples TRBV4-2 to TRBJ1-1, with a possible D match to TRBD1 (5 bases). V dropped 0 bases and J dropped 6 bases, with 17 bases sitting between them. This CDR3 contains 16 residues. The germline V gene encodes CDR1 LGHNA and CDR2 YNFKEQ. The CDR3 sequence is CASSQEPTGLRPEAFF. The CDR3 bases are TGTGCCAGCAGCCAAGAGCCTACGGGGCTAAGACCTGAAGCTTTCTTT.

This clone was found many times. CDR3 loop: CASSPTSGGTDTQYF. The CDR3 DNA reads TGTGCCAGCAGCCCTACTAGCGGTGGGACAGATACGCAGTATTTT. The rearrangement links TRBV5-6 to TRBJ2-3; 8 bases map to TRBD2. The junction had 7 bases not matched to a gene; V was cut back by 4 bases and J by 3 bases. The CDR3 runs 15 residues. The germline gives CDR1 SGHDT, CDR2 YYEEEE.

A single count supports this clone. The chain links TRBV7-8 to TRBJ1-5; D gene ambiguous. Trimming stripped 3 bases from V and 5 bases from J, with 8 bases between. CDR1 is SGHVS, CDR2 FQNEAQ, per germline. The CDR3 is made up of 13 amino acids. In DNA, the CDR3 is TGTGCCAGCAGCTTCTTAACCGATCAGCCCCAGCATTTT. Translated, it gives CASSFLTDQPQHF.

This chain links TRBV28 with TRBJ2-1; perhaps TRBD2 as D (6 bases). Germline CDR1 MDHEN, CDR2 SYDVKM. V was pared by 4 bases and J by 6 bases, with 16 bases between. This CDR3 has 15 residues. CDR3: CASSSRLGRGNEQFF. The CDR3 coding sequence is TGTGCCAGCAGTTCCCGGCTTGGGCGGGGCAATGAGCAGTTCTTC.

This sequence joins TRBV5-1 and TRBJ1-1; 7 nucleotides align to TRBD1. The V gene's germline CDR1 is SGHRS and CDR2 YFSETQ. The V gene end was trimmed by 0 bases and the J gene end by 3 bases; junction bases not matched to a gene: 5. This CDR3 region has 15 residues. Here the CDR3 DNA reads TGCGCCAGCAGCTTGGCAGGGGGACTGCACACTGAAGCTTTCTTT. Translated: CASSLAGGLHTEAFF.

This clone showed up many times. This chain joins TRBV6-6 and TRBJ1-1, with TRBD1 as a possible D gene (5 bases). The CDR3 consists of 14 residues. Germline lookup yields CDR1 MNHNY and CDR2 SVGAGI (reference sequence). V lost 4 bases to trimming and J lost 0 bases, with 9 bases between them. The CDR3 loop is CASSLDTMNTEAFF. The CDR3 region has the DNA TGTGCCAGCAGTTTGGACACAATGAACACTGAAGCTTTCTTT.

The chain employs TRBV7-8 and TRBJ1-1; the D gene is possibly TRBD1 (5 bases). The CDR3 sequence is 15 residues long. The V gene's germline CDR1 is SGHVS and CDR2 FQNEAQ. V lost 2 bases, J lost 0 bases, and 10 bases lay in between. CDR3 DNA: TGTGCCAGCAGCTTATCTGGGGCCCTGAACACTGAAGCTTTCTTT. The encoded protein is CASSLSGALNTEAFF.

V and J are TRBV2 and TRBJ2-7; 8 nucleotides align to TRBD1. Looked up from germline, CDR1 is SNHLY and CDR2 is FYNNEI. V lost 8 bases and J lost 0; bases outside the gene matches: 6. The CDR3 contains 14 residues. The CDR3, as DNA: TGTGCCAGCCTCTCCGGGACAGGCTCCTACGAGCAGTACTTC. Its translation is CASLSGTGSYEQYF. Together with reference TRBV2 and TRBJ2-7, the CDR3 gives the full variable domain: EPEVTQTPSHQVTQMGQEVILRCVPISNHLYFYWYRQILGQKVEFLVSFYNNEISEKSEIFDDQFSVERPDGSNFTLKIRSTKLEDSAMYFCASLSGTGSYEQYFGPGTRLTVT.